Listed below are T cell receptor beta chains from one sample, sequenced in a study of T cell repertoires in cytomegalovirus infection. TCRdb re-derived calls from the reads in MiXCR, one entry per CDR3 protein. This table holds 100,000 to 150,000 distinct CDR3 sequences, 8% to 9% found once. The sequenced sample was PBMCs. The receptor set was obtained from a human donor in good health (CMV status not recorded). Some clones in this sample may be carry-over from other donors' samples. CDR3s include the opening cysteine and the closing phenylalanine or tryptophan. A D gene is named only where the DNA matches it firmly. Some rows have no size entry. The others give once, few or many, or a class for an expanded clone.

cdr3_length clone_size j_call d_call v_call cdr3_nt cdr3_aa
14 NA TRBJ2-7 NA TRBV6-5 TGTGCCAGCAGTTACCCACTGGAAGGAGGGGAGCAGTACTTC CASSYPLEGGEQYF
13 NA TRBJ2-3 NA TRBV20-1 TGCAGTGCTGGAGGAACAGGGACAGATACGCAGTATTTT CSAGGTGTDTQYF
13 many TRBJ1-1 NA TRBV20-1 TGCAGTGCTACCAACGTAGGGGGCACTGAAGCTTTCTTT CSATNVGGTEAFF
14 many TRBJ2-3 TRBD1 TRBV12-3/TRBV12-4 TGTGCCAGCAGCCCACAGGGGGTCACAGATACGCAGTATTTT CASSPQGVTDTQYF
16 NA TRBJ2-5 TRBD1 TRBV20-1 TGCAGTGCTAAGCCCCTCCAGGGGGCGAACCAAGAGACCCAGTACTTC CSAKPLQGANQETQYF
18 many TRBJ2-1 TRBD2 TRBV4-1 TGCGCCAGCAGCCAAAATAAAGCTGGCGGGGGGGCAGGAAATGAGCAGTTCTTC CASSQNKAGGGAGNEQFF
15 many TRBJ1-6 NA TRBV14 TGTGCCAGCAGCCAAGAAAAAACAGCAAATTCACCCCTCCACTTT CASSQEKTANSPLHF
13 many TRBJ2-1 NA TRBV7-2 TGTGCCAGCAGCTTGAACAGGGACAATGAGCAGTTCTTC CASSLNRDNEQFF
13 many TRBJ1-1 NA TRBV12-3/TRBV12-4 TGTGCCAGCAGTTTTAAAGGACCATTTGAAGCTTTCTTT CASSFKGPFEAFF
17 NA TRBJ2-3 TRBD2 TRBV2 TGTGCCAGCAGGAAGATGTTGGCTAGCGGGGGGGTGGATACGCAGTATTTT CASRKMLASGGVDTQYF
13 many TRBJ2-3 NA TRBV6-5 TGTGCCAGCAGTCGGGGTAGCGGAAATACGCAGTATTTT CASSRGSGNTQYF
12 NA TRBJ1-1 NA TRBV6-5 TGTGCCAGCTTTACTGTGAACACTGAAGCTTTCTTT CASFTVNTEAFF
15 many TRBJ2-3 NA TRBV7-2 TGTGCCAGCAGCTTAGGGACGGGTACCGTGGATACGCAGTATTTT CASSLGTGTVDTQYF
15 many TRBJ2-3 NA TRBV4-1 TGCGCCAGCAGCCAAGCACAGGGTCAGACAGATACGCAGTATTTT CASSQAQGQTDTQYF
11 few TRBJ2-1 NA TRBV20-1 TGCAGTGCTAGAGATGCCCATGAGCAGTTCTTC CSARDAHEQFF
16 many TRBJ1-4 NA TRBV5-6 TGTGCCAGCAGCTTGCAGGGAGCGGCAACTAATGAAAAACTGTTTTTT CASSLQGAATNEKLFF
13 NA TRBJ2-4 NA TRBV7-9 TGTGCCAGCAGCGGACAGGCCAAAAACATTCAGTACTTC CASSGQAKNIQYF
14 NA TRBJ2-7 NA TRBV2 TGTGCCAGCAGGTCCGGCAGAAACTCCTACGAGCAGTACTTC CASRSGRNSYEQYF
16 many TRBJ2-2 NA TRBV12-3/TRBV12-4 TGTGCCAGCAGAATCGGGACCTCCCGGGACACCGGGGAGCTGTTTTTT CASRIGTSRDTGELFF
12 many TRBJ2-7 TRBD1 TRBV7-2 TGTGCCAGCCGGACAGGGACCTACGAGCAGTACTTC CASRTGTYEQYF
11 few TRBJ1-2 NA TRBV20-1 TGCAGTGCTTCGACAGACTATGGCTACACCTTC CSASTDYGYTF
16 NA TRBJ2-7 TRBD1 TRBV4-2 TGTGCCAGCAGCCAGGATGGGACAGGGGGTAAGGACGAGCAGTACTTC CASSQDGTGGKDEQYF